The next 26 T cell receptor beta chains were all read from a single sample in a study of blood T cell repertoires in COVID-19. Repertoires were generated with immunoSEQ multiplex PCR, while TCRdb's copy carries only in-frame clones and drops some. This table has 150,000 or so clones, 60% to 85% appearing once. The sample consisted of peripheral blood. These receptors were collected from a man older than 75 with acute or convalescent COVID-19.

V and J are TRBV18 and TRBJ1-6, with D hard to call. V was trimmed by 0 bases and J by 9 bases, leaving 15 bases between them. The CDR3 has 16 amino acids. The germline CDR1 and CDR2 sequences are KGHSH and LQKENI. The CDR3 reads CASSPPSRPSGSPLHF. In nucleotides, the CDR3 is TGTGCCAGCTCACCACCGTCGCGCCCATCGGGTTCACCCCTCCACTTT.

This sequence joins TRBV5-1 and TRBJ1-3, with TRBD1 matching 7 bases. J was trimmed by 4 bases and V by 4 bases; bases with no gene match: 8. The CDR3 spans 15 residues. Looked up from germline, CDR1 is SGHRS and CDR2 is YFSETQ. DNA for the CDR3: TGCGCCAGCAGCACCACCGGGACAGAGGGAAACACCATATATTTT. Its protein is CASSTTGTEGNTIYF.

This sequence joins TRBV28 and TRBJ1-2; 10 bases line up with TRBD1. This CDR3 is built from 13 residues. Per the germline V gene, CDR1 is MDHEN and CDR2 is SYDVKM. The J segment lost 5 bases and the V segment lost 11 bases, leaving 8 bases of the junction unmatched. The CDR3 here is CAGTRTGGYGYTF. The CDR3 bases are TGTGCCGGCACACGGACAGGGGGTTATGGCTACACCTTC.

The V call is TRBV29-1, the J call TRBJ2-5; 13 positions agree with TRBD2. The length of the CDR3 is 14 residues. Trimming at V came to 7 bases and at J to 5 bases, leaving 7 bases not matched to a gene. Germline assignment: CDR1 SQVTM and CDR2 ANQGSEA. CDR3 amino acids: CSASLAGGSETQYF. CDR3 nucleotides: TGCAGCGCCTCACTAGCGGGGGGGAGTGAGACCCAGTACTTC. Variable domain in full (rest from reference TRBV29-1 and TRBJ2-5): SAVISQKPSRDICQRGTSLTIQCQVDSQVTMMFWYRQQPGQSLTLIATANQGSEATYESGFVIDKFPISRPNLTFSTLTVSNMSPEDSSIYLCSASLAGGSETQYFGPGTRLLVL.

This clone was seen ten or more times. This chain uses TRBV5-1 with TRBJ1-1, with 8 bases that match TRBD1. This CDR3 has 14 residues. After removal of 4 bases from V and 1 base from J, the junction contained 3 bases not matched to a gene. Germline V gene sequence: CDR1 SGHRS, CDR2 YFSETQ. CDR3 residues: CASSADRENTEAFF. The CDR3 nucleotides are TGCGCCAGCAGCGCGGACAGGGAGAACACTGAAGCTTTCTTT.

This chain uses TRBV4-1 with TRBJ2-5, with D perhaps TRBD2 (6 bases). The CDR3 is 15 residues long. V was pared by 0 bases and J by 2 bases, with 10 bases between. The germline gives CDR1 MGHRA, CDR2 YSYEKL. CDR3 residues: CASSQDSAGQETQYF. CDR3 DNA sequence: TGCGCCAGCAGCCAAGATTCGGCGGGACAAGAGACCCAGTACTTC.

This clone was detected once. CDR3 region: CASSLAGGNTEAFF. Here the CDR3 DNA reads TGTGCCAGCAGCTTAGCAGGGGGCAACACTGAAGCTTTCTTT. The chain is built from TRBV11-2 and TRBJ1-1, with 8 bases lining up with TRBD1. The CDR3 totals 14 residues. V lost 1 base and J lost 2; bases outside the gene matches: 0. The germline V gene encodes CDR1 SGHAT and CDR2 FQNNGV.

This clone has just a few counts. The chain joins TRBV2 to TRBJ1-2; 10 bases map to TRBD1. V lost 6 bases to trimming and J lost 6 bases; unmatched junction nucleotides: 4. This CDR3 contains 13 residues. Germline V gene data show CDR1 as SNHLY and CDR2 as FYNNEI. The CDR3 region has the DNA TGTGCCAGCAGCGGGGACAGGGGCGATGGCTACACCTTC. This encodes CASSGDRGDGYTF. The full variable domain, completed using reference TRBV2 and TRBJ1-2, is EPEVTQTPSHQVTQMGQEVILRCVPISNHLYFYWYRQILGQKVEFLVSFYNNEISEKSEIFDDQFSVERPDGSNFTLKIRSTKLEDSAMYFCASSGDRGDGYTFGSGTRLTVV.

V is TRBV5-5 and J is TRBJ1-5; D unclear. The CDR3 sequence is 17 residues long. Germline V lookup: CDR1 SGHKS, CDR2 YYEKEE (reference sequence). Trimming pared 0 bases from V and 3 bases from J, leaving 16 bases between. The DNA of the CDR3 is TGTGCCAGCAGCTTGGATTTGGGCCTTGGAAACAATCAGCCCCAGCATTTT. The encoded protein is CASSLDLGLGNNQPQHF.

The CDR3 DNA is TGTGCCAGCAGCCCACAAAGCGGGGGCAAAAACATTCAGTACTTC. This gives the protein CASSPQSGGKNIQYF. This chain joins TRBV7-2 and TRBJ2-4, with 8 bases fitting TRBD2. Losses at the gene ends were 5 bases for V and 3 bases for J; bases not matched to a gene: 6. The CDR3 is made up of 15 amino acids. Germline CDR1 SGHTA, CDR2 FQGNSA.

V gene TRBV2 combines with J gene TRBJ1-6; 7 bases fit TRBD1. Germline CDR1 is SNHLY and CDR2 is FYNNEI. CDR3 length: 17 amino acids. J was trimmed by 0 bases and V by 6 bases; bases with no gene match: 8. CDR3 DNA: TGTGCCAGCAGGAGGCTGGGACAGAGCTCCTATAATTCACCCCTCCACTTT. Translating gives CASRRLGQSSYNSPLHF.

This clone came up a few times. The V gene is TRBV19, the J gene TRBJ1-2; D call uncertain. The CDR3 consists of 15 residues. Deletions cut 5 bases from V and 2 bases from J, with 15 bases between. Per the germline V gene, CDR1 is LNHDA and CDR2 is SQIVND (reference sequence). CDR3 DNA sequence: TGTGCCAGTAGTTACACCGCACAGAGAAACTATGGCTACACCTTC. Its protein is CASSYTAQRNYGYTF. Complete variable domain (other parts from reference TRBV19 and TRBJ1-2): DGGITQSPKYLFRKEGQNVTLSCEQNLNHDAMYWYRQDPGQGLRLIYYSQIVNDFQKGDIAEGYSVSREKKESFPLTVTSAQKNPTAFYLCASSYTAQRNYGYTFGSGTRLTVV.

The chain combines TRBV5-4 with TRBJ2-1; TRBD2 aligns across 12 bases. The length of the CDR3 is 14 residues. The J segment lost 12 bases and the V segment lost 3 bases, leaving 7 bases of the junction unmatched. Germline CDR1 and CDR2: SGHNT and YYREEE (reference sequence). For the CDR3, the DNA is TGTGCCAGCAGCTCTCGCGGACTAGCGGGGTGGCAGTTCTTC. Its translation: CASSSRGLAGWQFF.

This clone was counted a few times. The rearrangement uses TRBV3-1 (or the pseudogene TRBV3-2) and TRBJ2-5; 7 positions match TRBD1. Germline lookup yields CDR1 LGHDT and CDR2 YNNKEL (reference sequence). With V trimmed by 4 bases and J by 5 bases, 4 bases remained unmatched. CDR3 size: 13 residues. CDR3 bases: TGTGCCAGCAGCCGGGACAGATCGGAGACCCAGTACTTC. Its protein product is CASSRDRSETQYF.

The V and J genes are TRBV5-1 and TRBJ2-6; TRBD2 is a possible D gene (6 bases). Between the trimmed V and J ends, which lost 4 bases and 0 bases, there was a span of 11 bases. Germline CDR1 is SGHRS and CDR2 is YFSETQ. This CDR3 has 16 residues. CDR3 DNA sequence: TGCGCCAGCAGCCCGGGGGATAGCTCTGGGGCCAACGTCCTGACTTTC. This codes for CASSPGDSSGANVLTF.

The J gene is TRBJ2-2, the V gene TRBV5-1; 10 bases match TRBD1. CDR1 and CDR2 from the germline V gene are SGHRS and YFSETQ. CDR3 length equals 15 residues. Trimming took 0 bases from V and 6 from J; bases not matched to a gene: 2. The CDR3 reads CASSLGDRGPGELFF. The CDR3 DNA reads TGCGCCAGCAGCTTGGGGGACAGGGGCCCCGGGGAGCTGTTTTTT.

The chain employs TRBV18 and TRBJ1-2; TRBD1 agrees at 10 bases. V trimming: 3 bases; J trimming: 7 bases; junction bases outside the gene matches: 11. This CDR3 comprises 16 residues. Germline values: CDR1 KGHSH, CDR2 LQKENI. CDR3 in DNA: TGTGCCAGCTCACCGTACCCCGGGACAGGGGCAACTGGCTACACCTTC. Its translation: CASSPYPGTGATGYTF.

This clone appeared a few times. The chain couples TRBV12-5 to TRBJ2-5, with TRBD1 identical over 8 bases. The CDR3 runs to 14 residues. The trim removed 1 base at V and 4 bases at J, leaving 2 bases unmatched. Germline CDR1 is LGHNT and CDR2 is FRNRAP. CDR3 loop: CASGLGTGRETQYF. CDR3 sequence (DNA): TGTGCTAGTGGTTTGGGGACAGGGAGAGAGACCCAGTACTTC.

This clone was picked up a small number of times. The V call is TRBV5-4, the J call TRBJ1-2, with unresolved D. The CDR3 length is 13 residues. Trimming stripped 0 bases from V and 8 bases from J, with 11 bases between. Germline V gene sequence: CDR1 SGHNT, CDR2 YYREEE (reference sequence). CDR3 protein: CASSLVSGEGYTF. The DNA for the CDR3 is TGTGCCAGCAGCTTGGTATCCGGGGAAGGCTACACCTTC.

This clone was recorded only once. The V and J genes are TRBV5-5 and TRBJ1-2; 7 bases are a match to TRBD1. Unmatched junction bases numbered 17, after V lost 7 bases and J lost 5 bases. Germline V gives CDR1 SGHKS, CDR2 YYEKEE (reference sequence). The CDR3 totals 16 residues. CDR3 bases: TGTGCCAGCCGGTCGGGAGGGGGCCTTGCTAGGTATGGCTACACCTTC. Residues: CASRSGGGLARYGYTF.

The chain is built from TRBV2 and TRBJ1-2, with TRBD1 matching over 9 bases. CDR3 length: 14 residues. V trimming: 5 bases; J trimming: 4 bases; junction bases outside the gene matches: 5. Germline CDR1 reads SNHLY; CDR2 reads FYNNEI. CDR3 loop: CASSKTGGSYGYTF. The CDR3 coding sequence is TGTGCCAGCAGTAAGACAGGGGGAAGCTATGGCTACACCTTC.

The chain employs TRBV30 and TRBJ1-4, with TRBD1 matching over 10 bases. The length of the CDR3 is 15 residues. V lost 5 bases and J lost 6; bases outside the gene matches: 9. From germline, CDR1 is GTSNPN and CDR2 SVGIG (reference sequence). The CDR3 sequence is CAWQTAGTGDEKLFF. As DNA, the CDR3 is TGTGCCTGGCAAACCGCCGGGACAGGGGATGAAAAACTGTTTTTT.

V gene TRBV27 combines with J gene TRBJ1-2, with D perhaps TRBD1 (6 bases). Germline CDR1 and CDR2: MNHEY and SMNVEV (reference sequence). The V end lost 6 bases, the J end lost 8 bases, and 16 bases lay between the germline ends. The CDR3 is made up of 13 amino acids. CDR3 coding DNA: TGTGCCAGCAGCCAAAGATCAGGGGTAGGCTACACCTTC. As protein: CASSQRSGVGYTF.

The V and J genes are TRBV6-5 and TRBJ1-1; 10 bases match TRBD1. Germline CDR1 reads MNHEY; CDR2 reads SVGAGI. V shed 8 bases and J 6 bases; nucleotides not matched to a gene: 3. The CDR3 consists of 12 residues. The CDR3, as DNA: TGTGCCAGCGACAGGGGGCGCCCTGAAGCTTTCTTT. Protein product: CASDRGRPEAFF.

The genes are TRBV12-3 or TRBV12-4 and TRBJ1-2; D uncertain. CDR3 size: 12 residues. Trimming cost V 0 bases and J 3 bases, with 2 bases left between them. CDR3: CASSLADYGYTF. For the CDR3, the DNA is TGTGCCAGCAGTTTAGCCGACTATGGCTACACCTTC.

The chain is built from TRBV18 and TRBJ2-7; D is perhaps TRBD1 (5 bases). V was shortened by 3 bases and J by 2 bases, with 8 bases between the two germline ends. Germline V gene data show CDR1 as KGHSH and CDR2 as LQKENI. The CDR3 totals 13 residues. The CDR3: CASSPDSAYEQYV. CDR3 DNA sequence: TGTGCCAGCTCACCTGACAGTGCCTACGAGCAGTACGTC.